This section outlines one T cell receptor beta chain sequence together with its context. As yet, its antigen is unknown. These data belong to a study of CD8+ T cells in alopecia areata. Reverse transcription of extracted RNA yielded cDNA, which provided the sequencing template. The method was immunoSEQ multiplex PCR; TCRdb's version includes in-frame clones alone and lacks a portion of them. The table shows fewer than 150,000 clones, with approximately 60% occurring only once. This CDR3 is 13 amino acids long. Trimming left V 7 bases short and J 3 bases short, with 12 bases between. Per the germline V gene, CDR1 is GTSNPN and CDR2 is SVGIG (reference sequence). Study results and caveats: More clonal than normal scalp was lesional scalp, particularly alopecia totalis/universalis.

The sequence came from a human donor in good health. The sample consisted of CD4+ T cells sorted from blood. The rearrangement uses TRBV30 and TRBJ1-4, with D perhaps matching TRBD1 (5 bases). CDR3 sequence reads: CALVQGSNEKLFF. As DNA, the CDR3 is TGTGCCTTGGTCCAGGGCTCTAATGAAAAACTGTTTTTT. Variable domain in full (rest from reference TRBV30 and TRBJ1-4): SQTIHQWPATLVQPVGSPLSLECTVEGTSNPNLYWYRQAAGRGLQLLFYSVGIGQISSEVPQNLSASRPQDRQFILSSKKLLLSDSGFYLCALVQGSNEKLFFGSGTQLSVL.